A selection of T cell receptor beta chains follows, all from one sample in a study of long-term antiretroviral therapy in people with HIV. The assay was immunoSEQ multiplex PCR, and TCRdb's table has in-frame clones only and misses some. The sample records about 33,000 clones, around 96% being singletons. The starting material was unsorted PBMCs, obtained approximately 6.6 years after starting antiretroviral therapy. Receptors were obtained from a man aged 30 to 45 with HIV. Both conserved end residues are part of each CDR3. Each record gives: D gene, clone size, V gene, CDR3 length, J gene, CDR3 protein, CDR3 DNA. The D gene is left open where the match is weak. Some rows have no size entry. The others give once, few or many, or a class for an expanded clone.

TRBD1	-	TRBV7-6	16	TRBJ1-1	CASSLGTGALNTEAFF	TGTGCCAGCAGCTTAGGGACAGGAGCATTGAACACTGAAGCTTTCTTT
TRBD1	-	TRBV5-4	14	TRBJ2-5	CASSVTGEGETQYF	TGTGCCAGCAGCGTCACAGGGGAAGGAGAGACCCAGTACTTC
-	-	TRBV7-9	15	TRBJ1-4	CASSLTGGVNEKLFF	TGTGCCAGCAGCTTGACGGGGGGGGTTAATGAAAAACTGTTTTTT
-	-	TRBV29-1	14	TRBJ2-2	CSVRARDSTGELFF	TGCAGCGTGCGAGCAAGGGATAGCACCGGGGAGCTGTTTTTT
-	-	TRBV11-2	16	TRBJ2-3	CASSFPWGGSTDTQYF	TGTGCCAGCAGCTTCCCCTGGGGCGGTAGTACAGATACGCAGTATTTT
TRBD1	-	TRBV19	23	TRBJ2-6	CASSMARDRSPPTPRTGANVLTF	TGTGCCAGTAGTATGGCTCGGGACAGGTCGCCCCCCACCCCCCGCACTGGGGCCAACGTCCTGACTTTC
-	-	TRBV4-3	13	TRBJ2-7	CASSQVRGREQYF	TGCGCCAGCAGCCAAGTACGGGGGCGGGAGCAGTACTTC
TRBD2	-	TRBV5-1	15	TRBJ2-5	CASSPKAGVQETQYF	TGCGCCAGCAGCCCAAAAGCGGGAGTGCAAGAGACCCAGTACTTC
-	-	TRBV5-1	14	TRBJ1-2	CASSLGQGDFGYTF	TGCGCCAGCAGCTTAGGACAAGGGGACTTCGGCTACACCTTC
-	-	TRBV19	14	TRBJ1-3	CASSIGGDGNTIYF	TGTGCCAGTAGTATAGGAGGGGATGGAAACACCATATATTTT
-	-	TRBV15	13	TRBJ1-5	CATSRVNDQPQHF	TGTGCCACCAGCAGAGTCAACGATCAGCCCCAGCATTTT
TRBD1	-	TRBV6-6	15	TRBJ2-1	CASSFLPQGANEQFF	TGTGCCAGCAGCTTCCTACCGCAGGGGGCCAATGAGCAGTTCTTC
-	-	TRBV5-5	14	TRBJ1-1	CASSLEGGGTEAFF	TGTGCCAGCAGCTTGGAGGGGGGGGGCACTGAAGCTTTCTTT
-	-	TRBV5-4	15	TRBJ2-7	CASSHEGRGSYEQYF	TGTGCCAGCAGCCACGAGGGACGGGGATCCTACGAGCAGTACTTC
-	-	TRBV19	15	TRBJ1-5	CASRSKGGGNQPQHF	TGTGCCAGTAGATCAAAAGGGGGGGGCAATCAGCCCCAGCATTTT
TRBD2	-	TRBV4-2	15	TRBJ2-7	CASSPTSGGPYEQYF	TGTGCCAGCAGCCCGACTAGCGGGGGGCCCTACGAGCAGTACTTC
-	-	TRBV27	12	TRBJ1-5	CASSENNQPQHF	TGTGCCAGCAGCGAAAACAACCAGCCCCAGCATTTT
-	-	TRBV7-9	12	TRBJ1-2	CASRRTAYGYTF	TGTGCCAGCAGACGGACAGCCTATGGCTACACCTTC
-	-	TRBV2	15	TRBJ2-5	CASSGGGGGQETQYF	TGTGCCAGCAGTGGGGGTGGTGGGGGCCAAGAGACCCAGTACTTC
TRBD1	-	TRBV5-1	16	TRBJ2-1	CASSPSRDREGNEQFF	TGCGCCAGCAGCCCGAGCCGGGACAGGGAAGGCAATGAGCAGTTCTTC
-	-	TRBV19	12	TRBJ1-2	CASRGQGRGYTF	TGTGCCAGTAGAGGGCAGGGGCGAGGCTACACCTTC
-	-	TRBV7-3	17	TRBJ2-2	CASSFRGPPGDTGELFF	TGTGCCAGCAGCTTTAGGGGCCCTCCGGGGGACACCGGGGAGCTGTTTTTT
-	-	TRBV13	12	TRBJ2-1	CASSSNNHEQFF	TGTGCCAGCAGCTCGAACAATCATGAGCAGTTCTTC
TRBD1	-	TRBV28	14	TRBJ2-7	CASSDRGWAYEQYF	TGTGCCAGCAGTGACAGGGGATGGGCCTACGAGCAGTACTTC
TRBD2	-	TRBV7-8	17	TRBJ2-7	CASSQQRGLAGGYEQYF	TGTGCCAGCAGCCAACAACGGGGACTAGCGGGAGGTTACGAGCAGTACTTC
-	-	TRBV29-1	13	TRBJ2-5	CSVGYGQQETQYF	TGCAGCGTTGGCTATGGACAGCAAGAGACCCAGTACTTC
-	-	TRBV27	13	TRBJ1-2	CAIKEGRKYGYTF	TGTGCCATCAAGGAGGGGCGCAAGTATGGCTACACCTTC
-	-	TRBV7-6	14	TRBJ2-3	CASSLESGPDTQYF	TGTGCCAGCAGCTTGGAATCGGGGCCAGATACGCAGTATTTT
-	-	TRBV4-2	16	TRBJ2-3	CASSRQWKGRADTQYF	TGTGCCAGCAGCCGACAGTGGAAGGGGCGCGCAGATACGCAGTATTTT
-	-	TRBV5-1	16	TRBJ1-3	CASSLTQGIAGNTIYF	TGCGCCAGCAGCTTGACCCAGGGGATCGCTGGAAACACCATATATTTT
TRBD2	few	TRBV11-3	15	TRBJ2-3	CASSFREGDTDTQYF	TGTGCCAGCAGCTTTCGGGAGGGAGACACAGATACGCAGTATTTT
-	-	TRBV15	15	TRBJ1-2	CATSRDVQVTRGYTF	TGTGCCACCAGCAGAGATGTTCAAGTTACGCGGGGCTACACCTTC
-	-	TRBV5-3	18	TRBJ1-5	CARSLEPPQGDSNQPQHF	TGTGCCAGAAGCTTGGAACCTCCGCAGGGTGACAGCAATCAGCCCCAGCATTTT
-	-	TRBV7-8	15	TRBJ2-5	CASSLIKTVFETQYF	TGTGCCAGCAGCCTTATCAAGACAGTTTTCGAGACCCAGTACTTC
TRBD2	-	TRBV19	11	TRBJ2-1	CASRGGGEQFF	TGTGCCAGTCGGGGGGGCGGTGAGCAGTTCTTC
-	once	TRBV28	23	TRBJ2-6	CASSLSLEILGGPPLSGANVLTF	TGTGCCAGCAGTTTAAGTCTGGAGATTCTCGGCGGGCCTCCCCTCTCTGGGGCCAACGTCCTGACTTTC
-	-	TRBV11-2	13	TRBJ2-7	CASSLGLTYEQYF	TGTGCCAGCAGCTTAGGCTTAACCTACGAGCAGTACTTC
-	-	TRBV5-4	14	TRBJ1-3	CASSSWNSGNTIYF	TGTGCCAGCAGCTCCTGGAACTCTGGAAACACCATATATTTT
TRBD2	-	TRBV2	14	TRBJ2-7	CAGGETSGLREQYF	TGTGCCGGTGGGGAGACTAGCGGCCTCAGGGAGCAGTACTTC
-	-	TRBV19	13	TRBJ1-2	CASMGGPVYGYTF	TGTGCCAGTATGGGGGGCCCTGTCTATGGCTACACCTTC
-	-	TRBV27	14	TRBJ1-2	CASSFGGKGYGYTF	TGTGCCAGCAGTTTTGGCGGAAAGGGCTATGGCTACACCTTC